Sequencing of this TCR beta chain was carried out in a study of T-cell reconstitution after alpha-beta-depleted transplantation in children. Researchers prepared the TCRbeta library using unique molecular identifiers, the study reports. TCRdb fed the PCR reads into MiXCR, producing one record per CDR3 protein. The sample lists around 340,000 distinct CDR3 sequences, less than 15% occurring once. In its sample, this clonotype was seen many times. The CDR3 loop spans 14 amino acids. The V and J ends lost 5 bases and 4 bases respectively, with 12 bases between them. The sequencing used PBMCs, collected from the stem cell graft. V usage is TRBV12-3 or TRBV12-4 and J usage is TRBJ2-4, with D unresolved. The TCR sequence derives from a human donor who donated a stem cell graft to a child with Fanconi anemia. CDR3 residues: CASSHGSRKNIQYF. CDR3 DNA sequence: TGTGCCAGCAGTCACGGGTCCAGGAAAAACATTCAGTACTTC.